This T cell receptor (beta chain) comes out of a study of patients and donors after allogeneic stem cell transplantation. TCRdb reanalysed the RT-PCR reads using MiXCR and keeps one entry per CDR3 protein. The sample includes 25,000 to 35,000 distinct CDR3 sequences, about 6.8% of them seen just once. The CDR3 is 13 amino acids. Trimming pared 7 bases from V and 12 bases from J, leaving 17 bases between. Germline CDR1 and CDR2: SGHRS and YFSETQ. This clonotype has ten or more counts. The V call is TRBV5-1, the J call TRBJ1-6; TRBD1 is a possible D gene (5 bases). Sequenced: blood, either unsorted or a sorted T cell fraction (not recorded which). The TCR was taken from a human donor who was either an allogeneic HSCT recipient or a stem cell or donor lymphocyte infusion donor (not recorded which). It is not recorded whose cells these are; they may come from a transplant donor. CDR3 bases: TGCGCCAGCCGAACGGGACCTCGGGAACCCCTCCACTTT. Protein sequence: CASRTGPREPLHF.